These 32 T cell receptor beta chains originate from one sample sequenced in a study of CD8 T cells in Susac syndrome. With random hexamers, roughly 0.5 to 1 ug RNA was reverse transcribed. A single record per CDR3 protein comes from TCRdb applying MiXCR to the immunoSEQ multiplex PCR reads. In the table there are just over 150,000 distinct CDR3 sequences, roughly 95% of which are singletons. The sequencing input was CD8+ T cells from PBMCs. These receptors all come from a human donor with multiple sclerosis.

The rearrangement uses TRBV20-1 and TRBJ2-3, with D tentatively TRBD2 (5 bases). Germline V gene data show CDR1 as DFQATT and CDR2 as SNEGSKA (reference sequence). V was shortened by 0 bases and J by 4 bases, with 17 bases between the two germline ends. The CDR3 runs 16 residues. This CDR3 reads CSARDRVTSHADTQYF. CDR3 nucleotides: TGCAGTGCTAGAGATAGAGTTACTAGTCATGCAGATACGCAGTATTTT.

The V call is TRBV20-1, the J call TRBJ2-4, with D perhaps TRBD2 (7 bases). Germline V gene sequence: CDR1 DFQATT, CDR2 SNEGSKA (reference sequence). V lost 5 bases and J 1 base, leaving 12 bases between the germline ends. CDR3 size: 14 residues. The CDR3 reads CSASGGPAKNIQYF. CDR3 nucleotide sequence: TGCAGTGCTTCCGGGGGGCCCGCCAAAAACATTCAGTACTTC.

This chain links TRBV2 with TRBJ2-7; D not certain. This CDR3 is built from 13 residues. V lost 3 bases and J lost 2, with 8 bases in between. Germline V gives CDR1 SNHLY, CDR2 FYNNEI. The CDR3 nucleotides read TGTGCCAGCAGTGACATGGTGGCCTACGAGCAGTACTTC. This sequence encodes CASSDMVAYEQYF. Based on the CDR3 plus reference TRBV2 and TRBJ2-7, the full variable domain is EPEVTQTPSHQVTQMGQEVILRCVPISNHLYFYWYRQILGQKVEFLVSFYNNEISEKSEIFDDQFSVERPDGSNFTLKIRSTKLEDSAMYFCASSDMVAYEQYFGPGTRLTVT.

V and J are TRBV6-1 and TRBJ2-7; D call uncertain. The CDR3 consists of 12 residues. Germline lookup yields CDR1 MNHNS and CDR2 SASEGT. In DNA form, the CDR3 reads TGTGTCGTCGCCGGCAGAGCCTACGAGCAGTACGTC. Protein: CVVAGRAYEQYV.

CDR3 DNA: TGCAGTGCTGGATCGGGGGCTCTACCACGAAGACCCGGCTCCTACAATGAGCAGTTCTTC. Translated, it gives CSAGSGALPRRPGSYNEQFF. The chain links TRBV20-1 to TRBJ2-1; D possibly uses TRBD1 or TRBD2 (6 bases each). V lost 5 bases, J lost 0 bases, and 29 bases lay in between. CDR1 is DFQATT and CDR2 is SNEGSKA in the germline V gene (reference sequence). This CDR3 spans 20 amino acids.

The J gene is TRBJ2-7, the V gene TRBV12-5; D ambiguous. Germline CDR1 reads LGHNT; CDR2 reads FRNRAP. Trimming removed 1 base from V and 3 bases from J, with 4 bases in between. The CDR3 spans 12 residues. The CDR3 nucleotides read TGTGCTAGTGGTTTGGCCTACTACGAGCAGTACTTC. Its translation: CASGLAYYEQYF.

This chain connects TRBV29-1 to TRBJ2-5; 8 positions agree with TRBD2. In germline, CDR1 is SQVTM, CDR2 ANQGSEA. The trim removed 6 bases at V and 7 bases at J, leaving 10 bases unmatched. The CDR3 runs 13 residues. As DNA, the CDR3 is TGCAGCGTGCTGGACCGGGAGGGTGCGACCCAGTACTTC. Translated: CSVLDREGATQYF.

CDR3 amino acids: CASSQDDGAYNEQFF. CDR3 sequence (DNA): TGCGCCAGCAGCCAAGATGACGGCGCCTACAATGAGCAGTTCTTC. The chain couples TRBV4-1 to TRBJ2-1; D gene ambiguous. This CDR3 has 15 amino acids. Germline CDR1 is MGHRA and CDR2 is YSYEKL. V shed 0 bases and J shed 2 bases, with 8 bases lying between them.

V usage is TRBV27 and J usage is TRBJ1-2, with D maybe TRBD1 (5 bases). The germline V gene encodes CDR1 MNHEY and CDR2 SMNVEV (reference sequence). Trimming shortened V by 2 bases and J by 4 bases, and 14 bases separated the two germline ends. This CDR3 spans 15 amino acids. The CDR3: CASSLKPGTVYGYTF. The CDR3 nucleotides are TGTGCCAGCAGTTTAAAGCCTGGGACGGTCTATGGCTACACCTTC.

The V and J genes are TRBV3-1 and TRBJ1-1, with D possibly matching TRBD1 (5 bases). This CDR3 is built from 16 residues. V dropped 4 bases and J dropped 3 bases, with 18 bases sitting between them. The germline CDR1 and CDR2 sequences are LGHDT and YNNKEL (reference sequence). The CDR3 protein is CASSLFQGRLDTEAFF. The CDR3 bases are TGTGCCAGCAGCCTTTTCCAGGGTAGATTGGACACTGAAGCTTTCTTT.

CDR3 sequence: CASSLGKTGANVLTF. In nucleotides, the CDR3 is TGTGCCAGCAGCTTAGGGAAGACTGGGGCCAACGTCCTGACTTTC. The chain is built from TRBV13 and TRBJ2-6; no clear D. Per germline, CDR1 PRHDT and CDR2 FYEKMQ (reference sequence). V lost 0 bases and J lost 2, with 5 bases in between. CDR3 length equals 15 residues.

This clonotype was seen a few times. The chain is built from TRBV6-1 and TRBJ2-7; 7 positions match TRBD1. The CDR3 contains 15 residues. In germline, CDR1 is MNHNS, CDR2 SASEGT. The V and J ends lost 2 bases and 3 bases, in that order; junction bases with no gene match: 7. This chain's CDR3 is CASSEISGTVYEQYV. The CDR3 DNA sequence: TGTGCCAGCAGTGAAATATCCGGGACAGTCTACGAGCAGTACGTC.

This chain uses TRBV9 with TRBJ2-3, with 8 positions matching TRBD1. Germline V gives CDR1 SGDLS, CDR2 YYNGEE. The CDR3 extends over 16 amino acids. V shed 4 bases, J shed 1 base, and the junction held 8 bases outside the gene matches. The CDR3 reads CASSPKGDRRTDTQYF. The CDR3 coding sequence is TGTGCCAGCAGCCCCAAAGGGGACAGGCGCACAGATACGCAGTATTTT.

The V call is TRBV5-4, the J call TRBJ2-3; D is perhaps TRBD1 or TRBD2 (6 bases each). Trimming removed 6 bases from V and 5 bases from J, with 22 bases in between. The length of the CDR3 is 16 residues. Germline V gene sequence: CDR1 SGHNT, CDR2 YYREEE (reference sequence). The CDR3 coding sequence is TGTGCCAGCACCCACCGGGTTCCGGGGGCGAAAGATACGCAGTATTTT. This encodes CASTHRVPGAKDTQYF.

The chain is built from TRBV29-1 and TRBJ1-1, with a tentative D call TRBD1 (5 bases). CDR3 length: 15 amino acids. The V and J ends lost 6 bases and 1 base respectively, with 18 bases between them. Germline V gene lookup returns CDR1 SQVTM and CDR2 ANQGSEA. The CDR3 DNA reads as TGCAGCGTCCATACCTCCAGGGTGGCGAACACTGAAGCTTTCTTT. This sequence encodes CSVHTSRVANTEAFF.

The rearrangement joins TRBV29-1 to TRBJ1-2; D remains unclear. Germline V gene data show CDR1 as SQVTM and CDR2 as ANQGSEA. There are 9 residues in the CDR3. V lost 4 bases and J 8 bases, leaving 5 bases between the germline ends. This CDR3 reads CSVVNGYTF. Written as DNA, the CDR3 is TGCAGCGTTGTGAACGGCTACACCTTC.

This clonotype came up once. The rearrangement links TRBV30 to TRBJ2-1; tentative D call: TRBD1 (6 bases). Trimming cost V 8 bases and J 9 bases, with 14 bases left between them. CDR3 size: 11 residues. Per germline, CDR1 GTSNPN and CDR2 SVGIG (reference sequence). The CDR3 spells CAGTLFGEQFF. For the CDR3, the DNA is TGTGCCGGGACATTGTTCGGTGAGCAGTTCTTC.

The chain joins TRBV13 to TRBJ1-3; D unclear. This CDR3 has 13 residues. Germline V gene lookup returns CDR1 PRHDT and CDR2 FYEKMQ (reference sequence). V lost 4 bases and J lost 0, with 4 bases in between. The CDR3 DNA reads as TGTGCCAGCAGCTCGAACTCTGGAAACACCATATATTTT. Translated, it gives CASSSNSGNTIYF.

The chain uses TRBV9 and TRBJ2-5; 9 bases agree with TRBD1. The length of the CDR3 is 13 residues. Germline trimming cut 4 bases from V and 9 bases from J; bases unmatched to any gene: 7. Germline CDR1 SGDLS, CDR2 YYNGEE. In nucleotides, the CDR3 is TGTGCCAGCAGCTCGGACAGGGGTCCACCCCAGTACTTC. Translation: CASSSDRGPPQYF. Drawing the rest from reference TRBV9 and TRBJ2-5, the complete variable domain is DSGVTQTPKHLITATGQRVTLRCSPRSGDLSVYWYQQSLDQGLQFLIQYYNGEERAKGNILERFSAQQFPDLHSELNLSSLELGDSALYFCASSSDRGPPQYFGPGTRLLVL.

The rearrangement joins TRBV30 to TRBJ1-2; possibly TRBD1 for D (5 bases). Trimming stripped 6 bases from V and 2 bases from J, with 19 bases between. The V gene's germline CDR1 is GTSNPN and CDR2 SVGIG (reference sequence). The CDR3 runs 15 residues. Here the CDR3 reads CACYIVTERNYGYTF. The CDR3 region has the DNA TGTGCCTGTTACATTGTGACAGAGCGAAACTATGGCTACACCTTC.

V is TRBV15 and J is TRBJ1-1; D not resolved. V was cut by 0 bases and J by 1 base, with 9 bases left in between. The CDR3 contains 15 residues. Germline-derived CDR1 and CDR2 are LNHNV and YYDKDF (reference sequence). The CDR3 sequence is CATSRDRTTNTEAFF. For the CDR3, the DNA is TGTGCCACCAGCAGAGATCGGACTACGAACACTGAAGCTTTCTTT.

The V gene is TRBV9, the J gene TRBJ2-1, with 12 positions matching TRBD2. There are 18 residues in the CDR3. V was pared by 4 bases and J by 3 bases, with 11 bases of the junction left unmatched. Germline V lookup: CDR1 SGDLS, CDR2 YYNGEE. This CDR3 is CASSPEASGGADYNEQFF. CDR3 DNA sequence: TGTGCCAGCAGCCCAGAAGCTAGCGGGGGGGCCGACTACAATGAGCAGTTCTTC.

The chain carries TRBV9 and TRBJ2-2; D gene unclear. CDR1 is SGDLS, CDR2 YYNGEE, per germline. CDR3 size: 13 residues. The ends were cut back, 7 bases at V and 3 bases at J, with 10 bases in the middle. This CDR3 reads CASEEEYTGELFF. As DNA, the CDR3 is TGTGCCAGCGAAGAAGAATACACCGGGGAGCTGTTTTTT.

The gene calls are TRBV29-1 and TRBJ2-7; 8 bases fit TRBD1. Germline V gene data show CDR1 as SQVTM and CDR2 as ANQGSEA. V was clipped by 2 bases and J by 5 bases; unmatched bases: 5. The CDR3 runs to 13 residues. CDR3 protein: CSVETGGSHEQYV. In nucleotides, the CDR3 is TGCAGCGTTGAAACAGGGGGATCCCACGAGCAGTACGTC.

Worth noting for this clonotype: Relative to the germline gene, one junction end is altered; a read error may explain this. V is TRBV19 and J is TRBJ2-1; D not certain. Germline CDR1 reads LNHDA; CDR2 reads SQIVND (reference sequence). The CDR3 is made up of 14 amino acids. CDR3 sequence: CASSIGSRGNEQFF. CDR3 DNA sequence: TGTGCCAGTAGCATAGGCTCCCGCGGAAATGAGCAGTTCTTC.

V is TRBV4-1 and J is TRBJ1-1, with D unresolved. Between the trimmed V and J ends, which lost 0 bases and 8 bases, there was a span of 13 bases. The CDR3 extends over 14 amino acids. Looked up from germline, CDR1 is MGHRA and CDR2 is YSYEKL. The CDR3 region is CASSQDVGSGEAFF. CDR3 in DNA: TGCGCCAGCAGCCAAGATGTGGGGTCCGGAGAAGCTTTCTTT.

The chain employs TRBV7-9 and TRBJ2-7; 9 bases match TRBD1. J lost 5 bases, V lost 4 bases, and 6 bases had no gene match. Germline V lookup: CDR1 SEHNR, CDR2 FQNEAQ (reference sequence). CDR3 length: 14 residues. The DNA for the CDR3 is TGTGCCAGCAGCTCGGGACAGGGTTTCGACGAGCAGTACGTC. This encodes CASSSGQGFDEQYV.

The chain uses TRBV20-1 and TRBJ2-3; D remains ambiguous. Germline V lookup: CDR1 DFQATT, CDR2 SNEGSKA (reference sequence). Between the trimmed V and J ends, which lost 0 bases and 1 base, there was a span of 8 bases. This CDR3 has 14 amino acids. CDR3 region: CSARDSEGTDTQYF. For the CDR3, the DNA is TGCAGTGCTAGAGACTCTGAGGGCACAGATACGCAGTATTTT.

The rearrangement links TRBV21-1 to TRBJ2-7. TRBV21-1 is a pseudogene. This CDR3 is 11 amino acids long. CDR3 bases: TGTGCCAGCTATAGCTCCTACGAGCAGTACGTC. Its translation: CASYSSYEQYV.

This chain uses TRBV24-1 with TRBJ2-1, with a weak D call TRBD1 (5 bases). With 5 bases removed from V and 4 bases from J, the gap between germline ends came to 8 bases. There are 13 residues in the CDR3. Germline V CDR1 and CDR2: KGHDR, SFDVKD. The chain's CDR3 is CATSGGGYNEQFF. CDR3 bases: TGTGCCACCAGTGGGGGCGGTTACAATGAGCAGTTCTTC.

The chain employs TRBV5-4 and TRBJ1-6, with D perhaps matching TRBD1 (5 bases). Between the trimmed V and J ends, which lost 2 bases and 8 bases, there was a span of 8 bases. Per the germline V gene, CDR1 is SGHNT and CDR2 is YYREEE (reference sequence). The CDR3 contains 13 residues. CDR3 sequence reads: CASSFQGDSPLHF. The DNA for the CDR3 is TGTGCCAGCAGCTTCCAGGGTGATTCACCCCTCCACTTT.

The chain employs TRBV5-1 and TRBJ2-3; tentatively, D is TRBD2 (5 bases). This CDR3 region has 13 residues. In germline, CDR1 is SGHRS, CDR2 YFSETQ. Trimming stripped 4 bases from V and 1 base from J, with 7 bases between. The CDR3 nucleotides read TGCGCCAGCAGCACAGCGGGCACAGATACGCAGTATTTT. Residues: CASSTAGTDTQYF.